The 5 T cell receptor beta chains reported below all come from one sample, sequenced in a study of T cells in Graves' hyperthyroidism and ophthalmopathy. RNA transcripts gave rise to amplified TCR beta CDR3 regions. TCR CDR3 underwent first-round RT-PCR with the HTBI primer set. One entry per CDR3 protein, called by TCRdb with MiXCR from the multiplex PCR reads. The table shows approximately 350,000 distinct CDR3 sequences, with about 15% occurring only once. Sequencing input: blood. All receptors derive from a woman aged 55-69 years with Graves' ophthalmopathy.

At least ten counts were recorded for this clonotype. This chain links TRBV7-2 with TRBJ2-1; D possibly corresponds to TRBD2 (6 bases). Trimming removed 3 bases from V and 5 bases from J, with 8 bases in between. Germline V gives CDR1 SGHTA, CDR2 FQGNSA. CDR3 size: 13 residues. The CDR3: CASSFQRDNEQFF. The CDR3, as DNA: TGTGCCAGCAGCTTCCAGCGGGACAATGAGCAGTTCTTC.

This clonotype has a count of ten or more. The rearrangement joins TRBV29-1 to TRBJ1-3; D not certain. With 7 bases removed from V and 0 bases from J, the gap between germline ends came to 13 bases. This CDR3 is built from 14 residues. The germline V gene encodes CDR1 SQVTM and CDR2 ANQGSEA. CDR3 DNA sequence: TGCAGCGCCGCGGGGAGTCTCTCTGGAAACACCATATATTTT. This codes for CSAAGSLSGNTIYF.

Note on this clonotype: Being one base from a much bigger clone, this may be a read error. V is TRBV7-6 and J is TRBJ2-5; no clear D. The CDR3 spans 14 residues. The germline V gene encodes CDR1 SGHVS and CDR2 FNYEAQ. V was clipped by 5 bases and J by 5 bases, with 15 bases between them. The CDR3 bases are TGTGCCAGCAGCCCTGGTATGGCCCCGGAGACCCAGTACTTC. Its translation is CASSPGMAPETQYF. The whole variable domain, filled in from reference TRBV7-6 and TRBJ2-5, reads GAGVSQSPRYKVTKRGQDVALRCDPISGHVSLYWYRQALGQGPEFLTYFNYEAQQDKSGLPNDRFSAERPEGSISTLTIQRTEQRDSAMYRCASSPGMAPETQYFGPGTRLLVL.

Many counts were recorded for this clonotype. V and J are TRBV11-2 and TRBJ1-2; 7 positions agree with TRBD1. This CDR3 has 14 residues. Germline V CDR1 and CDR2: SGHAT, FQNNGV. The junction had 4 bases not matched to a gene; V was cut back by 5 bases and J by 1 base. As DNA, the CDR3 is TGTGCCAGCAGCGCTGACAGGGTTAACTATGGCTACACCTTC. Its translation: CASSADRVNYGYTF. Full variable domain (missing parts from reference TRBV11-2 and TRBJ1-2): EAGVAQSPRYKIIEKRQSVAFWCNPISGHATLYWYQQILGQGPKLLIQFQNNGVVDDSQLPKDRFSAERLKGVDSTLKIQPAKLEDSAVYLCASSADRVNYGYTFGSGTRLTVV.

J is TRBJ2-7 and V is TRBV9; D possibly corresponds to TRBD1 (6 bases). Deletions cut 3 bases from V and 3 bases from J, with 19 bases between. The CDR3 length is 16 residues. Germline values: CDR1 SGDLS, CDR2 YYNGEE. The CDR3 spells CASSASATGLRYEQYF. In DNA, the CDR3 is TGTGCCAGCAGCGCCAGTGCGACAGGACTTCGCTACGAGCAGTACTTC.